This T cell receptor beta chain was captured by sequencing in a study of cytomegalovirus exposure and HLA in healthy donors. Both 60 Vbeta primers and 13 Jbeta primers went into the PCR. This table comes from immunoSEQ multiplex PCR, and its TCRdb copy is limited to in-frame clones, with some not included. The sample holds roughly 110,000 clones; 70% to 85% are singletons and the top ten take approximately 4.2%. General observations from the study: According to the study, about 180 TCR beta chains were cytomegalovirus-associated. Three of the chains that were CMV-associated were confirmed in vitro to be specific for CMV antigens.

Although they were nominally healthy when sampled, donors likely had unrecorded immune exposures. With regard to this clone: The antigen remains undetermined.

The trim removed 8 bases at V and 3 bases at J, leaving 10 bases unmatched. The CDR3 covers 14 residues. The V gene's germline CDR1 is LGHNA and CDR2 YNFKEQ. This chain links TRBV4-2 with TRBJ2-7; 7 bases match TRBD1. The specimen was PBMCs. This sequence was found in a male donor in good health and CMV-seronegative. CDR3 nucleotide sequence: TGTGCCAGCTCGGACTCGCCAGGGGGCTACGAGCAGTACTTC. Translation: CASSDSPGGYEQYF.